These 16 T cell receptor beta chains came from one sample sequenced in a study of T cells after yellow fever vaccination. Each CDR3 protein is one row after TCRdb ran MiXCR on the 5' RACE reads. In the table there are about 130,000 distinct CDR3 sequences, 6% to 8% of which are singletons. Material: CD4+ T cells sorted from PBMCs, obtained 9 to 11 days after the first yellow fever vaccination. The source of these receptors is a young man who received the YFV17D yellow fever vaccine.

This clonotype was detected ten times or more. The rearrangement links TRBV3-1 to TRBJ2-5; 11 positions agree with TRBD2. The CDR3 covers 18 residues. Germline V CDR1 and CDR2: LGHDT, YNNKEL (reference sequence). V gave up 1 base and J gave up 1 base; unmatched junction bases: 8. CDR3 sequence (DNA): TGTGCCAGCAGCCAAGTTACTAGCGGGGGAGCTTCCCAAGAGACCCAGTACTTC. As protein: CASSQVTSGGASQETQYF.

The rearrangement joins TRBV7-2 to TRBJ1-6; no definite D call. Trimming cost V 5 bases and J 6 bases, with 11 bases left between them. The germline V gene has CDR1 SGHTA and CDR2 FQGNSA. CDR3 size: 14 residues. CDR3 DNA: TGTGCCAGCAGCCCGCGGTGGGCTAATTCACCCCTCCACTTT. It encodes CASSPRWANSPLHF.

This clonotype was counted at least ten times. The V call is TRBV20-1, the J call TRBJ2-6; possibly TRBD1 for D (6 bases). V lost 4 bases, J lost 3 bases, and 13 bases lay in between. CDR3 size: 15 residues. The germline V gene encodes CDR1 DFQATT and CDR2 SNEGSKA (reference sequence). The CDR3 spells CSATTQGFGANVLTF. As DNA, the CDR3 is TGCAGTGCTACGACCCAGGGGTTTGGGGCCAACGTCCTGACTTTC.

This clonotype was recorded at least ten times. As DNA, the CDR3 is TGTGCCAGCAGTTTGGCGTTGACAGCCTATGGCTACACCTTC. This sequence encodes CASSLALTAYGYTF. The chain joins TRBV12-3 or TRBV12-4 to TRBJ1-2; D is perhaps TRBD1 (5 bases). The V end lost 3 bases, the J end lost 4 bases, and 12 bases lay between the germline ends. The CDR3 sequence is 14 residues long.

This clonotype was observed many times. The chain couples TRBV7-8 to TRBJ1-6; D gene ambiguous. The germline CDR1 and CDR2 sequences are SGHVS and FQNEAQ. This CDR3 comprises 14 residues. Trimming took off 3 bases at V and 9 bases at J, with 12 bases between the two ends. The CDR3 bases are TGTGCCAGCAGCTTGCAGGACTATGGTTCACCCCTCCACTTT. This codes for CASSLQDYGSPLHF.

This clonotype was picked up a small number of times. J is TRBJ1-1 and V is TRBV7-9; 7 bases agree with TRBD1. The CDR3 loop spans 15 amino acids. The germline CDR1 and CDR2 sequences are SEHNR and FQNEAQ (reference sequence). V shed 1 base and J 6 bases; nucleotides not matched to a gene: 8. CDR3 amino acids: CASSLGAGGKAEAFF. As DNA, the CDR3 is TGTGCCAGCAGCTTAGGCGCAGGGGGGAAGGCTGAAGCTTTCTTT.

This clonotype was detected many times. The genes are TRBV4-3 and TRBJ2-7, with D possibly TRBD2 on 6 matching bases. There are 13 residues in the CDR3. Germline CDR1 and CDR2: LGHNA and YSLEER. With 0 bases removed from V and 6 bases from J, the gap between germline ends came to 9 bases. The CDR3 sequence is CASSQEDSGEQYV. CDR3 DNA: TGCGCCAGCAGCCAAGAAGATAGCGGCGAGCAGTACGTC.

The rearrangement links TRBV18 to TRBJ1-1; TRBD1 agrees at 9 bases. Germline V gives CDR1 KGHSH, CDR2 LQKENI. Unmatched junction bases numbered 8, after V lost 5 bases and J lost 10 bases. The length of the CDR3 is 13 residues. In DNA, the CDR3 is TGTGCCAGCTCAGACGGACAGGGGAGGGGAGCTTTCTTT. Amino acid sequence: CASSDGQGRGAFF.

This clonotype was detected many times. J is TRBJ2-1 and V is TRBV4-2; 7 bases fit TRBD2. Germline CDR1 and CDR2: LGHNA and YNFKEQ. This CDR3 contains 16 residues. V lost 0 bases, J lost 3 bases, and 5 bases stayed unmatched. CDR3 residues: CASSQDRAGLYNEQFF. DNA for the CDR3: TGTGCCAGCAGCCAAGATCGAGCGGGGCTCTACAATGAGCAGTTCTTC.

This clonotype has ten or more counts. This chain links TRBV23-1 with TRBJ1-1, with 7 bases that match TRBD1. Being an ORF, TRBV23-1 has a function that is uncertain. V lost 7 bases, J lost 7 bases, and 12 bases stayed unmatched. The length of the CDR3 is 14 residues. CDR3 protein: CASKIWDSPLEAFF. CDR3 nucleotides: TGCGCCAGCAAAATATGGGACAGCCCCCTTGAAGCTTTCTTT.

The gene calls are TRBV3-1 and TRBJ1-2, with 8 bases aligning to TRBD1. CDR1 LGHDT and CDR2 YNNKEL come from the germline V gene (reference sequence). This CDR3 has 15 amino acids. Trimming took 1 base from V and 7 from J; bases not matched to a gene: 8. The CDR3 loop is CASSQVRTGKGGYTF. The CDR3, as DNA: TGTGCCAGCAGCCAAGTTCGGACAGGGAAAGGTGGCTACACCTTC.

In its sample, this clonotype was seen many times. The chain employs TRBV7-2 and TRBJ2-1, with D possibly being TRBD2 (6 bases). V was clipped by 7 bases and J by 10 bases, with 14 bases between them. Germline values: CDR1 SGHTA, CDR2 FQGNSA. The CDR3 contains 12 residues. The CDR3 DNA follows: TGTGCCAGCACCCAAGGCGCGGGGGAGCAGTTCTTC. Translating it yields CASTQGAGEQFF.

In its sample, this clonotype was seen many times. The V gene is TRBV19, the J gene TRBJ2-1; D may be TRBD1 (6 bases). In germline, CDR1 is LNHDA, CDR2 SQIVND (reference sequence). Trimming shortened V by 2 bases and J by 9 bases, and 11 bases separated the two germline ends. This CDR3 is 13 amino acids long. DNA of the CDR3: TGTGCCAGTAGTATAAAGGGGGTCGGTGAGCAGTTCTTC. Its translation: CASSIKGVGEQFF.

This clonotype was seen repeatedly, ten times or more. This chain uses TRBV27 with TRBJ1-5; no clear D. V was pared by 3 bases and J by 5 bases, with 5 bases between. Germline V gene data show CDR1 as MNHEY and CDR2 as SMNVEV (reference sequence). The CDR3 totals 12 residues. CDR3 amino acids: CASSFIDQPQHF. DNA of the CDR3: TGTGCCAGCAGTTTTATAGATCAGCCCCAGCATTTT.

This clonotype was detected only a few times. This sequence joins TRBV4-3 and TRBJ2-1, with 7 bases fitting TRBD2. This CDR3 contains 15 residues. Trimming cost V 4 bases and J 8 bases; bases outside gene matches: 11. CDR1 is LGHNA and CDR2 is YSLEER in the germline V gene. CDR3 nucleotide sequence: TGCGCCAGCAGCCGCCTCTACCGGGGGGACGATGAGCAGTTCTTC. Protein sequence: CASSRLYRGDDEQFF.

This clonotype was recorded many times. The CDR3 loop is CASSKGNTEAFF. CDR3 nucleotides: TGTGCCAGCAGTAAGGGAAACACTGAAGCTTTCTTT. The V and J genes are TRBV5-5 and TRBJ1-1, with no clear D. V was cut by 5 bases and J by 2 bases, with 7 bases left in between. The CDR3 consists of 12 residues. Germline-derived CDR1 and CDR2 are SGHKS and YYEKEE (reference sequence).